This is a list of T cell receptor beta chains from one sample in a study of CD8+CD57+ T cells in acquired aplastic anemia. Each CDR3 protein is one row after TCRdb ran MiXCR on the reads. The repertoire has fewer than 300,000 distinct CDR3 sequences, approximately 86% of them found once; the top ten carry 40% to 50%. Sequencing used sorted CD4+, CD8+, or CD8+CD57+ T cells (not recorded which) from PBMCs. The receptors derive from a human donor with aplastic anemia. Each CDR3 is given with its conserved first and last residue. The D gene is left open where the match is weak. Clone size is given for some rows only: seen once, a few or many times, or a class if the clone is expanded.

CDR3 | DNA | length | V | D | size | J
CASSLGETQYFGPTF | . | 15 | TRBV7-6 | . | . | TRBJ1-2
CSSRDRKGGNEKLFF | TGTAGTAGTAGAGACAGAAAAGGGGGAAATGAAAAACTGTTTTTT | 15 | TRBV19 | . | once | TRBJ1-4
CASSTRLDRASEQYF | TGTGCCAGTAGTACCCGGCTGGACAGGGCGTCGGAGCAGTACTTC | 15 | TRBV19 | TRBD1 | . | TRBJ2-7
CASSLGQGYPRYTF | TGTGCCAGCAGCTTAGGACAGGGTTATCCCCGCTACACCTTT | 14 | TRBV7-2 | TRBD1 | . | TRBJ1-6
CSQTAGDTQYF | TGCAGTCAGACCGCTGGTGATACGCAGTATTTT | 11 | TRBV20-1 | . | . | TRBJ2-3
CSARTGNTEASF | TGCAGTGCTAGGACAGGGAACACTGAAGCTTCCTTT | 12 | TRBV20-1 | TRBD1 | . | TRBJ1-1
CASSLGRAQETQYF | TGTGCCAGCAGCTTAGGCCGCGCGCAAGAGACCCAGTACTTC | 14 | TRBV11-3 | . | . | TRBJ2-5
CAISVSSGGSEQFF | TGTGCCATCAGTGTGAGTAGCGGGGGCTCTGAGCAGTTCTTC | 14 | TRBV10-3 | TRBD2 | . | TRBJ2-1
CASSLAGSRNQPHF | TGTGCCAGCAGCTTAGCGGGATCGCGAAATCAGCCCCATTTT | 14 | TRBV9 | TRBD2 | . | TRBJ2-3
CATSGDSQGYNEQFF | TGTGCCACCAGCGGGGACAGTCAGGGGTATAATGAGCAGTTCTTC | 15 | TRBV15 | TRBD1 | once | TRBJ2-1
CASGEAGAGKKHYF | TGTGCCAGCGGGGAAGCGGGCGCAGGAAAGAAGCATTACTTC | 14 | TRBV9 | . | . | TRBJ2-5
CATSLGGEQQAQYF | TGTGCCACCAGCTTAGGCGGCGAGCAGCAGGCCCAATACTTC | 14 | TRBV7-2 | . | . | TRBJ2-5
CASSLAGADTTQF | TGTGCCAGCAGCTTAGCGGGAGCAGACACGACGCAGTTT | 13 | TRBV7-8 | . | . | TRBJ2-3
CSVEASDRLSYNEQFF | TGCAGCGTTGAAGCGTCAGACAGGCTCTCCTACAATGAGCAGTTCTTC | 16 | TRBV29-1 | . | . | TRBJ2-1
CASSLGTSGGAEAFF | TGTGCCAGCAGCTTAGGTACTAGCGGGGGTGCTGAGGCTTTCTTT | 15 | TRBV9 | . | . | TRBJ1-1
CASSSGVCHTHDALCSNQPQHF | TGTGCCAGCTCCTCTGGGGTTTGCCACACTCATGATGCACTGTGTAGCAATCAGCCCCAGCATTTT | 22 | TRBV18 | . | . | TRBJ1-5
CASSTGVPNYGYTF | TGTGCCAGCAGTACTGGGGTACCGAACTATGGCTACACCTTC | 14 | TRBV6-5 | . | many | TRBJ1-2
CSARGPGPQHF | TGCAGTGCTAGAGGCCCTGGACCCCAGCATTTT | 11 | TRBV20-1 | . | . | TRBJ1-5
CASSRVQRTLTEQFF | TGTGCCAGCAGCAGAGTACAACGAACGCTAACTGAACAGTTCTTC | 15 | TRBV7-9 | . | . | TRBJ2-1
CASSYERIHEQFF | TGTGCCAGCAGTTATGAGAGGATCCATGAGCAGTTCTTC | 13 | TRBV5-6 | . | . | TRBJ2-1
CASRTGRSGYEQYF | TGTGCCAGCAGGACAGGAAGGTCGGGGTACGAGCAGTACTTC | 14 | TRBV6-1 | . | few | TRBJ2-7
CASNLSGGKQDEAFF | TGCGCCAGCAACTTATCAGGCGGAAAGCAAGATGAAGCTTTCTTT | 15 | TRBV5-1 | . | . | TRBJ1-1
CASSVGSDTHSVAFF | TGTGCCAGCAGCGTAGGGTCAGATACGCACTCTGTAGCTTTCTTT | 15 | TRBV9 | . | . | TRBJ1-1
CASSVEGGAEMDTQYF | TGTGCCAGCAGCGTAGAGGGGGGAGCGGAGATGGATACGCAGTATTTT | 16 | TRBV2 | . | once | TRBJ2-3
CASSLVVGTEQFF | TGTGCCAGCAGCTTAGTGGTAGGGACTGAGCAGTTCTTC | 13 | TRBV7-2 | . | few | TRBJ2-1
CASSIWEGGIDEQFF | TGTGCCAGTAGCATCTGGGAGGGGGGGATCGATGAGCAGTTCTTC | 15 | TRBV19 | . | . | TRBJ2-1
CASSLRGCPATQYF | TGTGCCAGCAGCTTAAGAGGGTGTCCCGCTACGCAGTATTTT | 14 | TRBV7-8 | . | . | TRBJ2-3
CASSFHPDGTALSELFF | TGTGCCAGCAGCTTTCATCCAGACGGGACAGCCCTTTCCGAGCTGTTTTTT | 17 | TRBV7-8 | TRBD1 | once | TRBJ2-2
CASGGGGNNKYF | TGTGCCAGCGGAGGCGGGGGGAACAATAAGTACTTC | 12 | TRBV2 | TRBD2 | . | TRBJ2-4
CASIIEGHGGVTSYTF | TGTGCCAGCATCATTGAAGGTCACGGGGGGGTTACGAGCTACACCTTC | 16 | TRBV7-3 | . | . | TRBJ1-2
CASSAAGNKQYF | TGTGCCAGCAGCGCAGCTGGCAACAAGCAGTACTTC | 12 | TRBV7-9 | . | . | TRBJ2-4
CASSARQGIMNSEAFF | TGTGCCAGCAGCGCAAGACAGGGAATCATGAACTCTGAAGCTTTCTTT | 16 | TRBV9 | TRBD1 | . | TRBJ1-1